These 27 T cell receptor beta chains were sequenced from one sample in a study of cytomegalovirus exposure and HLA in healthy donors. 13 Jbeta primers and 60 Vbeta primers were used for the PCR. The repertoire was sequenced with immunoSEQ multiplex PCR; TCRdb's copy has only in-frame clones and lacks some. There are under 200,000 clones in the sample; more than 70% occur only once, and around 6.9% lies in the top ten. Sequenced sample: PBMCs. The source is a male donor in good health and CMV-seropositive.

This rearrangement joins TRBV10-3 to TRBJ2-3, with 7 bases identical to TRBD2. The CDR3 has 13 residues. The V gene end was trimmed by 11 bases and the J gene end by 2 bases; junction bases not matched to a gene: 7. Germline-derived CDR1 and CDR2 are ENHRY and SYGVKD. CDR3 loop: CAGGGTDTDTQYF. The CDR3 DNA follows: TGTGCCGGGGGAGGGACGGACACAGATACGCAGTATTTT.

This chain links TRBV5-1 with TRBJ2-1; D gene ambiguous. Germline values: CDR1 SGHRS, CDR2 YFSETQ. CDR3 length: 14 residues. Trimming cost V 3 bases and J 2 bases, with 9 bases left between them. The CDR3 sequence is CASSSGDPYNEQFF. CDR3 nucleotides: TGCGCCAGCAGCTCGGGTGACCCCTACAATGAGCAGTTCTTC.

The chain combines TRBV6-5 with TRBJ2-5; 10 nucleotides match TRBD2. The J call may be mistaken, given a closer DNA end match to TRBJ2-7. The V gene's germline CDR1 is MNHEY and CDR2 SVGAGI. The CDR3 length is 16 residues. CDR3 nucleotide sequence: TGTGCCAGCAGTTACTCGAGTCTAGCGGGAGTCATCGAGCAGTACTTC. This translates into CASSYSSLAGVIEQYF.

This chain links TRBV25-1 with TRBJ1-3; D ambiguous. In germline, CDR1 is MGHDK, CDR2 SYGVNS. There are 14 residues in the CDR3. Trimming shortened V by 4 bases and J by 4 bases, and 11 bases separated the two germline ends. CDR3 sequence: CASSGGGTGNTIYF. The CDR3 nucleotides are TGTGCCAGCAGTGGAGGCGGAACCGGAAACACCATATATTTT.

The sample holds one count of this clone. One end of the junction is discordant with germline, which a read error may explain. This chain links TRBV7-7 with TRBJ2-5; D gene uncertain. CDR3 length: 14 amino acids. Germline CDR1 and CDR2: SSHAT and FNYEAQ (reference sequence). The CDR3 reads CASSLSEAQETQYF. DNA for the CDR3: TGTGCTAGCAGCTTAAGCGAGGCCCAAGAGACCCAGTACTTC.

This clone was seen more than once but under ten times. V gene TRBV5-1 combines with J gene TRBJ2-7, with unresolved D. V was trimmed by 4 bases and J by 0 bases, leaving 11 bases between them. Per germline, CDR1 SGHRS and CDR2 YFSETQ. CDR3 size: 14 residues. This chain's CDR3 is CASSPDLGSYEQYF. CDR3 sequence (DNA): TGCGCCAGCAGCCCAGACTTGGGCTCCTACGAGCAGTACTTC.

The chain links TRBV9 to TRBJ1-1; D call uncertain. There are 14 residues in the CDR3. The ends were cut back, 0 bases at V and 1 base at J, with 7 bases in the middle. Germline V gene sequence: CDR1 SGDLS, CDR2 YYNGEE. CDR3 DNA sequence: TGTGCCAGCAGCGTAGCTAGCGGGAACACTGAAGCTTTCTTT. Translated, it gives CASSVASGNTEAFF.

The V gene is TRBV5-6, the J gene TRBJ1-6, with 7 bases lining up with TRBD1. Unmatched junction bases numbered 7, after V lost 0 bases and J lost 10 bases. Per germline, CDR1 SGHDT and CDR2 YYEEEE. The CDR3 loop spans 15 amino acids. CDR3 residues: CASSLDRGGKSPLHF. CDR3 in DNA: TGTGCCAGCAGCTTGGACAGGGGAGGAAAGTCACCCCTCCACTTT.

This CDR3 reads CASSLVSASYEQYF. CDR3 DNA: TGTGCCAGCAGCTTAGTTAGCGCCTCCTACGAGCAGTACTTC. This chain connects TRBV11-3 to TRBJ2-7, with D maybe TRBD2 (5 bases). The CDR3 is made up of 14 amino acids. V dropped 1 base and J dropped 0 bases, with 7 bases sitting between them. Per germline, CDR1 SGHNT and CDR2 YENEEA.

This chain connects TRBV2 to TRBJ1-5, with D perhaps TRBD1 (5 bases). Germline assignment: CDR1 SNHLY and CDR2 FYNNEI. The CDR3 consists of 13 residues. The V end was cut by 0 bases, the J end by 9 bases, with 9 bases between. This CDR3 is CASSEALGGPQHF. CDR3 bases: TGTGCCAGCAGTGAAGCCCTGGGGGGGCCCCAGCATTTT.

The chain couples TRBV7-2 to TRBJ2-2; the D gene is possibly TRBD2 (6 bases). V was clipped by 5 bases and J by 0 bases, with 10 bases between them. This CDR3 spans 15 amino acids. The V gene's germline CDR1 is SGHTA and CDR2 FQGNSA. CDR3 protein: CASSPAGTNTGELFF. The CDR3 DNA sequence: TGTGCCAGCAGCCCAGCGGGCACGAACACCGGGGAGCTGTTTTTT.

The J gene is TRBJ2-7, the V gene TRBV7-2, with TRBD2 matching over 11 bases. Germline values: CDR1 SGHTA, CDR2 FQGNSA. V gave up 2 bases and J gave up 3 bases; unmatched junction bases: 3. The CDR3 totals 15 residues. CDR3 region: CASSLLAGGIYEQYF. The CDR3 region has the DNA TGTGCCAGCAGCTTACTAGCGGGGGGAATCTACGAGCAGTACTTC.

V and J are TRBV29-1 and TRBJ1-5; a possible D gene is TRBD1 (6 bases). CDR3 length: 14 residues. The V gene lost 5 bases and the J gene lost 0 bases, with 11 bases spanning the gap. Germline CDR1 is SQVTM and CDR2 is ANQGSEA. The CDR3 reads CSVPGTSSNQPQHF. The CDR3 DNA sequence: TGCAGCGTTCCGGGGACAAGTAGCAATCAGCCCCAGCATTTT.

The V and J genes are TRBV27 and TRBJ2-3, with D unclear. Germline-derived CDR1 and CDR2 are MNHEY and SMNVEV (reference sequence). V was pared by 5 bases and J by 0 bases, with 9 bases between. The CDR3 covers 14 residues. CDR3 protein: CASSPSTSTDTQYF. The CDR3 coding sequence is TGTGCCAGCAGTCCTTCCACAAGCACAGATACGCAGTATTTT.

This clone occurred once. The rearrangement uses TRBV27 and TRBJ2-2; 11 nucleotides line up with TRBD1. There are 15 residues in the CDR3. V was pared by 5 bases and J by 7 bases, with 6 bases of the junction left unmatched. From germline, CDR1 is MNHEY and CDR2 SMNVEV (reference sequence). CDR3 nucleotide sequence: TGTGCCAGCAGTCTGTCGGACAGGGGGCTCGGGGAGCTGTTTTTT. Amino acid sequence: CASSLSDRGLGELFF.

The chain is built from TRBV5-5 and TRBJ2-5; D gene uncertain. Deletions cut 3 bases from V and 0 bases from J, with 3 bases between. This CDR3 has 12 residues. The V gene's germline CDR1 is SGHKS and CDR2 YYEKEE (reference sequence). The CDR3 bases are TGTGCCAGCAGCTCGTACCAAGAGACCCAGTACTTC. Amino acids: CASSSYQETQYF.

The chain carries TRBV25-1 and TRBJ1-1; 8 bases are shared with TRBD1. V lost 1 base to trimming and J lost 0 bases; unmatched junction nucleotides: 4. The length of the CDR3 is 16 residues. Germline CDR1 and CDR2: MGHDK and SYGVNS. The CDR3 coding sequence is TGTGCCAGCAGTGAATCAGGACAGGGCCTGAACACTGAAGCTTTCTTT. Amino acid sequence: CASSESGQGLNTEAFF.

This chain uses TRBV2 with TRBJ2-7; a possible D gene is TRBD1 (5 bases). The CDR3 runs 14 residues. Trimming cost V 5 bases and J 6 bases, with 17 bases left between them. Germline V gene sequence: CDR1 SNHLY, CDR2 FYNNEI. The CDR3 loop reads CASSLLARVSEQYF. CDR3 nucleotides: TGTGCCAGCAGTTTATTGGCCAGGGTAAGCGAGCAGTACTTC.

V and J are TRBV7-2 and TRBJ2-1, with 9 bases fitting TRBD2. Per germline, CDR1 SGHTA and CDR2 FQGNSA. CDR3 length: 15 amino acids. J was trimmed by 2 bases and V by 4 bases; bases with no gene match: 3. The DNA of the CDR3 is TGTGCCAGCAGCTCCGCGGGGGGGCCCTACAATGAGCAGTTCTTC. Its protein is CASSSAGGPYNEQFF.

The genes are TRBV7-9 and TRBJ1-2; D perhaps matches TRBD1 (5 bases). Per the germline V gene, CDR1 is SEHNR and CDR2 is FQNEAQ (reference sequence). The CDR3 is 16 residues long. The V end lost 3 bases, the J end lost 0 bases, and 14 bases lay between the germline ends. The CDR3 region is CASSFPLTGANYGYTF. Here the CDR3 DNA reads TGTGCCAGCAGCTTCCCCCTAACAGGAGCTAACTATGGCTACACCTTC. The variable domain in full, completed from reference TRBV7-9 and TRBJ1-2, reads DTGVSQNPRHKITKRGQNVTFRCDPISEHNRLYWYRQTLGQGPEFLTYFQNEAQLEKSRLLSDRFSAERPKGSFSTLEIQRTEQGDSAMYLCASSFPLTGANYGYTFGSGTRLTVV.

This chain links TRBV28 with TRBJ2-7; 7 nucleotides align to TRBD1. This CDR3 contains 14 residues. Per germline, CDR1 MDHEN and CDR2 SYDVKM. The J segment lost 2 bases and the V segment lost 4 bases, leaving 5 bases of the junction unmatched. The CDR3: CASSYRDRAYEQYF. CDR3 DNA: TGTGCCAGCAGTTACCGGGACAGAGCCTACGAGCAGTACTTC.

The V call is TRBV10-2, the J call TRBJ2-2, with a weak D call TRBD2 (6 bases). The CDR3 length is 12 residues. V was trimmed by 4 bases and J by 8 bases, leaving 8 bases between them. Germline V gene data show CDR1 as WSHSY and CDR2 as SAAADI. CDR3 nucleotide sequence: TGCGCCAGCAGTGGCGGGGTGGGGGAGCTGTTTTTT. Its translation is CASSGGVGELFF.

J is TRBJ2-5 and V is TRBV29-1; D call uncertain. The CDR3 is made up of 15 amino acids. The germline V gene has CDR1 SQVTM and CDR2 ANQGSEA. V was pared by 1 base and J by 4 bases, with 16 bases between. The chain's CDR3 is CSVEVVRGSGETQYF. The CDR3 DNA is TGCAGCGTTGAAGTCGTCCGTGGTTCCGGAGAGACCCAGTACTTC.

The chain couples TRBV4-1 to TRBJ2-7; 10 bases are a match to TRBD1. This CDR3 spans 14 amino acids. The germline V gene has CDR1 MGHRA and CDR2 YSYEKL. The ends lost 5 bases at V and 4 bases at J; junction bases unmatched: 5. CDR3 DNA: TGCGCCAGCAGCTTGGGACAGGGGAGTTACGAGCAGTACTTC. This sequence encodes CASSLGQGSYEQYF.

The rearrangement uses TRBV5-1 and TRBJ2-3; TRBD2 might be the D (6 bases). Germline V lookup: CDR1 SGHRS, CDR2 YFSETQ. Trimming cost V 0 bases and J 4 bases, with 9 bases left between them. The CDR3 runs 14 residues. CDR3 bases: TGCGCCAGCAGCTTGGAACTAGCCGCAGATACGCAGTATTTT. Its translation is CASSLELAADTQYF. Full variable domain (missing parts from reference TRBV5-1 and TRBJ2-3): KAGVTQTPRYLIKTRGQQVTLSCSPISGHRSVSWYQQTPGQGLQFLFEYFSETQRNKGNFPGRFSGRQFSNSRSEMNVSTLELGDSALYLCASSLELAADTQYFGPGTRLTVL.

This clone has a single count. The gene calls are TRBV6-5 and TRBJ1-2; 10 bases line up with TRBD1. This CDR3 contains 15 residues. Unmatched junction bases numbered 6, after V lost 5 bases and J lost 3 bases. Germline CDR1 MNHEY, CDR2 SVGAGI. CDR3 coding DNA: TGTGCCAGCAGTCCGCGACAGGGGGCGGACTATGGCTACACCTTC. Amino acids: CASSPRQGADYGYTF.

The gene calls are TRBV5-4 and TRBJ2-1, with a possible D match to TRBD2 (6 bases). From germline, CDR1 is SGHNT and CDR2 YYREEE (reference sequence). The CDR3 length is 15 residues. The ends were cut back, 5 bases at V and 1 base at J, with 13 bases in the middle. This chain's CDR3 is CASSLRLASYNEQFF. For the CDR3, the DNA is TGTGCCAGCAGTTTGAGGCTAGCGTCCTACAATGAGCAGTTCTTC.